The present T cell receptor beta chain was sequenced within a study of blood T cell repertoires in COVID-19. Study background: Samples of COVID-19 (acute and convalescent) were obtained from the United States, Italy and Spain.

Seattle enrolled patients during active infection and tracked them longitudinally. Authors' analysis steps: Researchers report that nucleated cell counts were estimated from reference gene primer amplification. Measured with immunoSEQ multiplex PCR; TCRdb has only the in-frame clones, and not every one. V and J calls and clone size are those listed in that table; D and trimming were worked out from the DNA. The table lists over 200,000 clones, about 91% of them singletons. With 6 bases removed from V and 0 bases from J, the gap between germline ends came to 7 bases. CDR3 length equals 12 residues. Germline V gene sequence: CDR1 SGHRS, CDR2 YFSETQ.

Sequencing input: peripheral blood. This chain uses TRBV5-1 with TRBJ2-7; D is undetermined. This clonotype was obtained from a person aged 18 to 29 with COVID-19, enrolled during active disease. CDR3 protein: CASNFSSYEQYF. The DNA for the CDR3 is TGCGCCAGCAATTTTAGCTCCTACGAGCAGTACTTC. Drawing the rest from reference TRBV5-1 and TRBJ2-7, the complete variable domain is KAGVTQTPRYLIKTRGQQVTLSCSPISGHRSVSWYQQTPGQGLQFLFEYFSETQRNKGNFPGRFSGRQFSNSRSEMNVSTLELGDSALYLCASNFSSYEQYFGPGTRLTVT.